This T cell receptor (beta chain) was identified during a study of cytomegalovirus exposure and HLA in healthy donors. Notes on the study in general: Associated with HLA alleles at 0.05 false discovery rate in a later analysis were 16,951 TCR beta sequences.

Concerning this clone itself: Its antigen is as yet unknown.

The PCR used 60 Vbeta and 13 Jbeta primers. The table came from immunoSEQ multiplex PCR; TCRdb's copy has only in-frame clones and leaves some out. Seen here are 90,000 to 130,000 clones, 75% to 85% observed once, and the top ten hold almost 3%. The CDR3 contains 17 residues. V was cut by 5 bases and J by 0 bases, with 20 bases left in between. CDR1 is MGHRA, CDR2 YSYEKL, per germline. The sample comprised PBMCs. This clonotype originated in a woman aged 18-30 years in good health and CMV-seropositive. The V and J genes are TRBV4-1 and TRBJ2-7, with a weak D call TRBD1 (6 bases). The DNA of the CDR3 is TGCGCCAGCAGCATAGGGCAGGGGATATCATTCTCCTACGAGCAGTACTTC. Its translation: CASSIGQGISFSYEQYF.